This TCR beta chain derives from a study of cytomegalovirus exposure and HLA in healthy donors. Study in general: Unique TCR beta sequences numbering 95 million to 130 million came from 150 million to 200 million T cells in an earlier analysis. Overall study results and limits: Rates of TCR association differed by HLA locus in a later analysis, with DRB1 highest and HLA-C lowest. It was assumed in the presence/absence analyses that sequencing depth was roughly uniform across donors.

Researchers ran the PCR with 60 Vbeta and 13 Jbeta primers. The repertoire was sequenced with immunoSEQ multiplex PCR; TCRdb's copy has only in-frame clones and lacks some. This repertoire shows under 200,000 clones, 60% to 85% found once; its top ten account for around 2%. Regarding this clone: Its target is not known.

CDR1 and CDR2 (germline): SGHRS, YFSETQ. The CDR3 consists of 15 residues. V was trimmed by 0 bases and J by 7 bases, leaving 16 bases between them. The J gene is TRBJ1-2, the V gene TRBV5-1; perhaps TRBD1 as D (6 bases). Source material: PBMCs. The receptor was derived from a man over 45 in good health and CMV-seropositive. This CDR3 reads CASSLEGHVSSGYTF. The DNA for the CDR3 is TGCGCCAGCAGCTTGGAGGGACACGTCTCGAGTGGCTACACCTTC.